A single sample gave rise to the 6 T cell receptor beta chains below, sequenced in a study of post-analysis software for immune sequencing data (dated by TCRdb to between 2014 and 2017). Beyond this particular receptor, the publication reports: Roughly 5 TRBV segments, including TRBV5-6, TRBV5-1 and TRBV20-1, were significantly more frequent in patients than controls.

No antigen is known for these receptors. The library was obtained by PCR. TCRdb shows the sequencer as Illumina HiSeq 2500. Unique molecular identifiers were incorporated into TCR beta cDNA libraries to reduce PCR and sequencing biases. The public reads were quality trimmed at Q25 with fastp and then assembled into clones with MiXCR by TCRdb, keeping productive beta chains. Rows are unified per CDR3 protein, each entry keeping the most common DNA and genes. This sample lists 450,000 to 650,000 distinct CDR3 sequences; 44% were detected once. 1.5% to 2% of the sample is in the top ten clones. The sequenced sample was blood. These TCRs come from a girl aged 5-17 years with multiple sclerosis.

CDR3 residues: CASSYGQVGHYGYTF. The CDR3 coding sequence is TGCGCCAGCAGCTACGGACAGGTCGGGCACTATGGCTACACCTTC. The J gene is TRBJ1-2, the V gene TRBV5-1; 7 nucleotides line up with TRBD1. V was pared by 3 bases and J by 3 bases, with 8 bases of the junction left unmatched. CDR1 and CDR2 (germline): SGHRS, YFSETQ. The CDR3 has 15 residues.

This clonotype was picked up a small number of times. The chain employs TRBV20-1 and TRBJ2-5; 12 bases agree with TRBD2. Judging by the DNA end, TRBJ2-7 fits better; the J call may be wrong. The germline gives CDR1 DFQATT, CDR2 SNEGSKA (reference sequence). This CDR3 has 14 residues. The CDR3 DNA reads as TGCAGTGCTAGGAGACTAGCGGGAGATGCCGAGCAGTACTTC. It encodes CSARRLAGDAEQYF.

V and J are TRBV12-3 or TRBV12-4 and TRBJ1-2; no reliable D call. V dropped 3 bases and J dropped 2 bases, with 10 bases sitting between them. CDR3 length equals 14 residues. CDR3 DNA sequence: TGTGCCAGCAGTTTTGGTAGGAGCAACTATGGCTACACCTTC. Translating gives CASSFGRSNYGYTF.

The V call is TRBV20-1, the J call TRBJ2-7; D may be TRBD1 or TRBD2 (5 bases each). Germline V gives CDR1 DFQATT, CDR2 SNEGSKA (reference sequence). V dropped 6 bases and J dropped 3 bases, with 15 bases sitting between them. This CDR3 has 13 residues. CDR3 protein: CSAPGGAGYEQYF. The CDR3 DNA reads as TGCAGTGCCCCTGGGGGAGCAGGCTACGAGCAGTACTTC.

This clonotype came up a few times. The chain links TRBV12-3 or TRBV12-4 to TRBJ2-1; D is unclear. V lost 0 bases and J 12 bases, leaving 9 bases between the germline ends. This CDR3 region has 12 residues. CDR3 in amino acids: CASSLARRWQFF. The CDR3 nucleotides read TGTGCCAGCAGTTTAGCGCGACGTTGGCAGTTCTTC.

This clonotype was detected a few times. The V call is TRBV12-3 or TRBV12-4, the J call TRBJ2-7; 10 bases map to TRBD1. Unmatched junction bases numbered 6, after V lost 6 bases and J lost 4 bases. CDR3 length: 14 residues. The CDR3 DNA reads TGTGCCAGCAGGCCGGGACAGGGGTCTTACGAGCAGTACTTC. Translated, it gives CASRPGQGSYEQYF.